This is a list of T cell receptor beta chains from one sample in a study of technical replicates of blood from a handful of donors. The assay was immunoSEQ multiplex PCR, and TCRdb's table has in-frame clones only and misses some. Altogether approximately 70,000 clones are present, about 95% being singletons, with the ten largest covering 0.2% to 0.3%. The sample was T cells isolated from PBMCs. The receptor set was obtained from a human donor in good health. Both conserved end residues are part of each CDR3. The D gene is left open where the match is weak. Clone size is given for some rows only: seen once, a few or many times, or a class if the clone is expanded.

j_call d_call clone_size v_call cdr3_aa cdr3_nt
TRBJ1-3 NA NA TRBV11-2 CASSLRGGGNTIYF TGTGCCAGCAGCTTAAGGGGGGGTGGAAACACCATATATTTT
TRBJ2-7 TRBD1 NA TRBV5-6 CASSLAGQGRIYEQYF TGTGCCAGCAGCTTGGCGGGACAGGGTAGAATCTACGAGCAGTACTTC
TRBJ2-1 NA NA TRBV7-7 CASSSSLNNEQFF TGTGCTAGCAGCTCCTCCCTAAACAATGAGCAGTTCTTC
TRBJ2-7 TRBD1 NA TRBV7-8 CASSSDRERTYEQYF TGTGCCAGCAGCTCCGACAGGGAACGGACCTACGAGCAGTACTTC
TRBJ1-1 TRBD1 NA TRBV29-1 CSVGTGIEAFF TGCAGCGTTGGGACAGGGATTGAAGCTTTCTTT
TRBJ2-7 TRBD2 NA TRBV29-1 CSVDSSGSSYEQYF TGCAGCGTTGACTCTAGCGGGAGCTCCTACGAGCAGTACTTC
TRBJ2-5 NA once TRBV29-1 CSVVEGAMETQYF TGCAGCGTTGTGGAGGGGGCAATGGAGACCCAGTACTTC
TRBJ2-3 NA NA TRBV19 CASSIAPGRDTQYF TGTGCCAGTAGTATAGCTCCGGGTAGGGATACGCAGTATTTT
TRBJ2-1 TRBD2 NA TRBV2 CASQGLAGGTKHNEQFF TGTGCCAGTCAGGGGCTAGCGGGGGGAACTAAGCACAATGAGCAGTTCTTC
TRBJ1-1 NA NA TRBV6-4 CASSDSTGRNTEAFF TGTGCCAGCAGTGACTCGACAGGAAGAAACACTGAAGCTTTCTTT
TRBJ2-6 NA once TRBV7-8 CASSLQGPVSGANVLTF TGTGCCAGCAGCTTGCAGGGGCCTGTCTCTGGGGCCAACGTCCTGACTTTC
TRBJ2-7 NA NA TRBV19 CASSPGHDDYEQYF TGTGCCAGTAGTCCCGGACATGACGACTACGAGCAGTACTTC
TRBJ1-5 NA once TRBV6-5 CASSYVAGNQPQHF TGTGCCAGCAGTTACGTTGCAGGCAATCAGCCCCAGCATTTT
TRBJ2-7 NA NA TRBV14 CASSFRDTSLYEQYF TGTGCCAGCAGCTTCCGGGACACCTCCTTATACGAGCAGTACTTC
TRBJ1-6 NA NA TRBV25-1 CASAEAPLHF TGTGCCAGCGCGGAGGCACCCCTCCACTTT
TRBJ1-5 TRBD1 NA TRBV5-6 CASSLVGQVNQPQHF TGTGCCAGCAGCTTGGTCGGACAGGTCAATCAGCCCCAGCATTTT
TRBJ1-4 TRBD1 NA TRBV5-6 CASSLLGQGYEKLFF TGTGCCAGCAGCCTCCTGGGACAGGGGTACGAAAAACTGTTTTTT
TRBJ2-7 NA NA TRBV28 CASSFSRGPYEQYF TGTGCCAGCAGTTTTTCACGCGGGCCCTACGAGCAGTACTTC
TRBJ1-1 NA NA TRBV7-9 CASSPNRVGTEAFF TGTGCCAGCAGCCCAAACAGGGTCGGCACTGAAGCTTTCTTT
TRBJ1-2 NA NA TRBV20-1 CSARDRGAYTF TGCAGTGCTAGAGATCGGGGGGCCTACACCTTC
TRBJ1-1 NA NA TRBV7-9 CASSLGADGTEAFF TGTGCCAGCAGCTTAGGGGCAGATGGGACTGAAGCTTTCTTT
TRBJ1-4 NA NA TRBV4-1 CASSQAGFGDEKLFF TGCGCCAGCAGCCAAGCAGGGTTTGGGGATGAAAAACTGTTTTTT
TRBJ1-2 TRBD1 once TRBV29-1 CSTTETGGASYGYTF TGCAGCACAACTGAGACAGGGGGCGCTTCCTATGGCTACACCTTC
TRBJ1-6 NA once TRBV5-1 CASSFQDTRASYNSPLHF TGCGCCAGCAGCTTTCAAGATACCCGAGCGTCCTATAATTCACCCCTCCACTTT
TRBJ2-3 NA once TRBV6-1 CASSEARLLVSQYF TGTGCCAGCAGTGAAGCGCGTTTATTGGTCTCGCAGTATTTT
TRBJ1-1 NA NA TRBV5-1 CASSPSSAGLNTEAFF TGCGCCAGCAGCCCCTCCAGTGCAGGGCTGAACACTGAAGCTTTCTTT
TRBJ1-5 NA few TRBV10-2 CASSDVGWASAGQPQHF TGCGCCAGCAGTGATGTCGGTTGGGCATCGGCAGGCCAGCCCCAGCATTTT
TRBJ1-1 NA NA TRBV10-2 CASSESFGSRTEAFF TGCGCCAGCAGTGAGTCATTTGGGAGCAGGACTGAAGCTTTCTTT
TRBJ2-1 TRBD2 NA TRBV7-3 CASSLSRSGGSSYNEQFF TGTGCCAGCAGCTTAAGTCGTAGCGGGGGGAGCTCCTACAATGAGCAGTTCTTC
TRBJ2-7 NA NA TRBV6-1 CASRETRYEQYF TGTGCCAGCAGGGAGACGCGCTACGAGCAGTACTTC
TRBJ1-1 NA NA TRBV2 CASRGGIATEAFF TGTGCCAGCAGGGGGGGTATTGCCACTGAAGCTTTCTTT
TRBJ2-5 NA NA TRBV10-1 CASSWGVKETQYF TGCGCCAGCAGCTGGGGAGTCAAAGAGACCCAGTACTTC
TRBJ2-1 NA NA TRBV29-1 CSVERDGAGGQFF TGCAGCGTTGAAAGGGACGGGGCCGGGGGGCAGTTCTTC
TRBJ1-5 TRBD1 NA TRBV28 CASSAAGTGNQPQHF TGTGCCAGCAGTGCCGCCGGGACAGGGAATCAGCCCCAGCATTTT
TRBJ2-7 TRBD2 NA TRBV5-1 CASRASGSPYEQYF TGCGCCAGCAGAGCTAGCGGATCCCCCTACGAGCAGTACTTC
TRBJ2-1 NA few TRBV11-3 CASSPLGTSYNEQFF TGTGCCAGCAGCCCACTCGGGACTTCATACAATGAGCAGTTCTTC
TRBJ2-1 NA NA TRBV27 CASILSGFSYNEQFF TGTGCCAGCATCTTAAGCGGATTCTCCTACAATGAGCAGTTCTTC
TRBJ1-1 TRBD1 NA TRBV2 CASQTGRGTEAFF TGTGCCAGTCAGACAGGGAGAGGGACTGAAGCTTTCTTT
TRBJ2-1 NA once TRBV5-1 CASSLGDLRGEQFF TGCGCCAGCAGCTTAGGGGACCTCAGGGGTGAGCAGTTCTTC
TRBJ1-1 TRBD1 NA TRBV4-1 CASSPGQARGTEAFF TGCGCCAGCAGCCCGGGACAGGCCAGGGGCACTGAAGCTTTCTTT
TRBJ2-2 TRBD1 NA TRBV16 CASSQSQQGAGELFF TGTGCCAGCAGCCAATCTCAGCAGGGGGCCGGGGAGCTGTTTTTT
TRBJ1-2 TRBD1 NA TRBV29-1 CSANHPGQGAVYYGYTF TGCAGCGCAAACCATCCAGGACAGGGGGCCGTTTATTATGGCTACACCTTC
TRBJ1-1 NA NA TRBV7-9 CASSLVLGDTEAFF TGTGCCAGCAGCTTAGTTTTAGGAGACACTGAAGCTTTCTTT
TRBJ2-3 NA once TRBV30 CAWSKFGGWIPTDTQYF TGTGCCTGGAGTAAGTTTGGGGGCTGGATCCCCACAGATACGCAGTATTTT
TRBJ2-3 TRBD2 NA TRBV11-3 CASNHGGGTDTQYF TGTGCCAGCAACCACGGGGGGGGCACAGATACGCAGTATTTT
TRBJ1-1 NA NA TRBV7-9 CASSSWSTEAFF TGTGCCAGCAGCTCATGGAGCACTGAAGCTTTCTTT